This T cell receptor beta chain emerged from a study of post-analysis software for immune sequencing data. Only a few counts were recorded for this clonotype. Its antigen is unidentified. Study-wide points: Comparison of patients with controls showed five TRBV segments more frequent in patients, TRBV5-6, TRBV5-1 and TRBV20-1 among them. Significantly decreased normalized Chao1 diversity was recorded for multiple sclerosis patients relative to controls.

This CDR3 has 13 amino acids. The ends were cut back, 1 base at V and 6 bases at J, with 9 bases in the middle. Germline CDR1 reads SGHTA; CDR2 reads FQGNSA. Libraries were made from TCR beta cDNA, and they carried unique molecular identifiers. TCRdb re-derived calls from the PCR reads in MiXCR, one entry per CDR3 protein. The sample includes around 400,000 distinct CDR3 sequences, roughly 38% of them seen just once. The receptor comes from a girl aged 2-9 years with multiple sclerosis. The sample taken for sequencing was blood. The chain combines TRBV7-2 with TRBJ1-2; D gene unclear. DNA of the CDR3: TGTGCCAGCAGCTTAGACCCGATTGATGGCTACACCTTC. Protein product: CASSLDPIDGYTF.